This TCR beta chain emerged from a study of T cell changes during pregnancy in multiple sclerosis. Clones were read by immunoSEQ multiplex PCR, and TCRdb kept only the in-frame ones, dropping some. This table holds roughly 40,000 clones, roughly nine tenths found once. Trimming took 2 bases from V and 6 from J, leaving 13 bases between them. There are 14 residues in the CDR3. The germline CDR1 and CDR2 sequences are MGHRA and YSYEKL. The material sequenced was CD4+ T cells from peripheral blood mononuclear cells, taken in the first trimester of pregnancy. This sequence was found in a female donor with multiple sclerosis, enrolled in a pregnancy study. The rearrangement joins TRBV4-1 to TRBJ1-2; D may be TRBD1 (5 bases). The CDR3 coding sequence is TGCGCCAGCAGCCAAATGCAGGGCAAGGATGGCTACACCTTC. Translated, it gives CASSQMQGKDGYTF.